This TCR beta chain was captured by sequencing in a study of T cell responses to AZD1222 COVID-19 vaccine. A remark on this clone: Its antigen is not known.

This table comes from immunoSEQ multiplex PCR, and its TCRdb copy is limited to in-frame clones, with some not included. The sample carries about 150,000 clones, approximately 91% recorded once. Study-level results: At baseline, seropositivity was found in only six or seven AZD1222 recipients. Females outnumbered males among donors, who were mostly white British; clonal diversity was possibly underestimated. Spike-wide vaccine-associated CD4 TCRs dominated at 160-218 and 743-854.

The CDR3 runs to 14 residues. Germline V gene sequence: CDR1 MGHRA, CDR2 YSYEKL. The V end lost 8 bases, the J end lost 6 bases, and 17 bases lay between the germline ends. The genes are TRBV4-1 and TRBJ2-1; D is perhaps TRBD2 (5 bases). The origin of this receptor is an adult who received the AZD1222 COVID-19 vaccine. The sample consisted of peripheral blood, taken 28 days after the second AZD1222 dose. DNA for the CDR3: TGCGCCAGCCGCCCGGGGTTTGCAGGCAATGAGCAGTTCTTC. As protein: CASRPGFAGNEQFF.